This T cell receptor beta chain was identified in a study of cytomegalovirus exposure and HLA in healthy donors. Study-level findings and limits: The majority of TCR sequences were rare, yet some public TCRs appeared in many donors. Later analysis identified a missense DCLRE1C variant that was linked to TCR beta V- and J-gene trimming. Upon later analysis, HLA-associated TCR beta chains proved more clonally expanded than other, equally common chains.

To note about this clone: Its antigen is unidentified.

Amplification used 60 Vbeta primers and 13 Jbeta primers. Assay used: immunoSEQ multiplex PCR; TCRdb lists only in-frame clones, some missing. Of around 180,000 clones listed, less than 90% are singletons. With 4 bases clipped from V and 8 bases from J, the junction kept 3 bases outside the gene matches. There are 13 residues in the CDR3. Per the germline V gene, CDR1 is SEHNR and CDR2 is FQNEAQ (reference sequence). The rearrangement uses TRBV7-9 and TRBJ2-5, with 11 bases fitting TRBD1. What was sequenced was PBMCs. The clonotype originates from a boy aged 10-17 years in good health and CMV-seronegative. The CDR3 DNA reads TGTGCCAGCAGCTGGGGACAGGGGGAAACCCAGTACTTC. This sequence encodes CASSWGQGETQYF.